The sequence of this TCR beta chain was determined in a study of response to subunit inactivated influenza vaccine. CDR1 and CDR2 (germline): ENHRY, SYGVKD. The V and J ends lost 0 bases and 8 bases, in that order; junction bases with no gene match: 5. The CDR3 contains 14 residues. This clonotype was counted between two and nine times. TCRdb reanalysed the RT-PCR reads using MiXCR and keeps one entry per CDR3 protein. The profile shows some 600,000 distinct CDR3 sequences, about 15% of them singletons. V is TRBV10-3 and J is TRBJ1-2, with 8 bases lining up with TRBD1. The specimen was PBMCs from blood, collected around 14 days before vaccination. This clonotype was obtained from a man aged 45-65 years who received an inactivated influenza vaccine. In DNA, the CDR3 is TGTGCCATCAGTGAGTCCAGGGGGCGCAACGGCTACACCTTC. Its protein is CAISESRGRNGYTF.